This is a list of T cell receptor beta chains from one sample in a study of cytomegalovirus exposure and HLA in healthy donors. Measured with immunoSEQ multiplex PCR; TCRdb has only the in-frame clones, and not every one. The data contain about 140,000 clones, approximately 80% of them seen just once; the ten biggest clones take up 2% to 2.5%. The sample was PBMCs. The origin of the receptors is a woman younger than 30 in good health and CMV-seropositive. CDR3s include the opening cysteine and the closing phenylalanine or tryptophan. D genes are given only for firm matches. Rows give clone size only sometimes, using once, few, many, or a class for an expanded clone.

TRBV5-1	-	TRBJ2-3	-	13	CASSLTFTDTQYF	TGCGCCAGCAGCTTGACATTTACAGATACGCAGTATTTT
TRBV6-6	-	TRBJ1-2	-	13	CASSYSKKRDKTF	TGTGCCAGCAGTTACTCCAAAAAACGGGACAAGACCTTC
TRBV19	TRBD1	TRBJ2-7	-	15	CASSARTGKAYEQYF	TGTGCCAGTAGTGCTCGGACAGGGAAGGCCTACGAGCAGTACTTC
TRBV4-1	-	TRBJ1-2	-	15	CASAQGGAQNYGYTF	TGCGCCAGCGCCCAGGGAGGAGCTCAAAACTATGGCTACACCTTC
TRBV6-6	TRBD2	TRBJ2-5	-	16	CASSYSGLARSSTQYF	TGTGCCAGCAGTTACTCGGGACTAGCGCGCTCATCGACCCAGTACTTC
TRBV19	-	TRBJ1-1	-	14	CASSIQGVGTEAFF	TGTGCCAGTAGTATTCAGGGTGTAGGAACTGAAGCTTTCTTT
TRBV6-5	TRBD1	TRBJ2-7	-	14	CASRGQGYPYEQYF	TGTGCCAGCCGGGGACAGGGGTATCCCTACGAGCAGTACTTC
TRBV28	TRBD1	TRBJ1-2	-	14	CASSLAGGLQGYTF	TGTGCCAGCAGTTTGGCAGGGGGCTTACAAGGCTACACCTTC
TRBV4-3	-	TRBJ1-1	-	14	CASSQVTGNTEAFF	TGCGCCAGCAGCCAAGTCACCGGGAACACTGAAGCTTTCTTT
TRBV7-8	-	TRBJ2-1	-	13	CASSFTVDNEQFF	TGTGCCAGCAGCTTCACGGTTGACAATGAGCAGTTCTTC
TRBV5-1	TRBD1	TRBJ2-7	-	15	CASSLGGTGGSEQYF	TGCGCCAGCAGCTTGGGTGGGACAGGGGGCAGCGAGCAGTACTTC
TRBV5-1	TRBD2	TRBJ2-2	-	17	CASRSKGGLSDYGELFF	TGCGCCAGCAGATCGAAGGGAGGGCTTTCCGACTATGGGGAGCTGTTTTTT
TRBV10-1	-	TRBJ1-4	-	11	CASSLREKLFF	TGCGCCAGCAGTTTGCGTGAAAAACTGTTTTTT
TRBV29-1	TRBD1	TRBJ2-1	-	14	CSVDRTGFYNEQFF	TGCAGCGTTGACCGGACAGGGTTTTACAATGAGCAGTTCTTC
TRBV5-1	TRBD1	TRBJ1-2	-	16	CASSLYQGQGSSGYTF	TGCGCCAGCAGCTTATACCAGGGACAGGGGTCTTCAGGCTACACCTTC
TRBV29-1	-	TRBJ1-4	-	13	CSVGAGGNEKLFF	TGCAGCGTGGGGGCGGGCGGAAATGAAAAACTGTTTTTT
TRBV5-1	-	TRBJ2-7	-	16	CASSLKEGGAPYEQYF	TGCGCCAGCAGCTTGAAGGAGGGGGGGGCCCCCTACGAGCAGTACTTC
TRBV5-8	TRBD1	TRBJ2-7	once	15	CASSRPGQGAREQYF	TGTGCCAGCAGCAGACCGGGACAGGGGGCGCGGGAGCAGTACTTC
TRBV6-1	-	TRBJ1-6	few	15	CASSEAPGNNSPLHF	TGTGCCAGCAGTGAAGCTCCAGGGAATAATTCACCCCTCCACTTT
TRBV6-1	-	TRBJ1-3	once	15	CASRPMKLSGNTIYF	TGTGCCAGCAGACCTATGAAACTATCTGGAAACACCATATATTTT
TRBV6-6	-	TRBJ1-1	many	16	CASSYSNLGQGTEAFF	TGTGCCAGCAGTTACTCGAATCTGGGGCAGGGCACTGAAGCTTTCTTT
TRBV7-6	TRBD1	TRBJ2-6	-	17	CASREGQGASGANVLTF	TGTGCCAGCAGAGAGGGACAGGGGGCCTCTGGGGCCAACGTCCTGACTTTC
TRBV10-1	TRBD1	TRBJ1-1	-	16	CASSYSRDRGLDEAFF	TGCGCCAGCAGTTACTCTCGGGACAGGGGGCTTGATGAAGCTTTCTTT
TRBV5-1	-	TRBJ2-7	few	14	CASSSTVSSYEQYF	TGCGCCAGCAGCTCGACAGTGAGCTCCTACGAGCAGTACTTC
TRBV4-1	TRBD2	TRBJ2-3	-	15	CASSQDRGGPDTQYF	TGCGCCAGCAGCCAAGATCGGGGGGGCCCAGATACGCAGTATTTT
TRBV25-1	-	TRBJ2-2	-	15	CASSLGTQNTGELFF	TGTGCCAGCAGTCTCGGGACACAGAACACCGGGGAGCTGTTTTTT
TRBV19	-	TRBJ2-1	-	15	CASTRRDSGYNEQFF	TGTGCCAGTACGCGCCGGGACAGCGGGTACAATGAGCAGTTCTTC
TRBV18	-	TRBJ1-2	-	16	CASSPSSDGVPYGYTF	TGTGCCAGCTCACCGAGCTCGGACGGGGTACCTTATGGCTACACCTTC
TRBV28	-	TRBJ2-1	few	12	CASSFGERGQFF	TGTGCCAGCAGTTTCGGTGAGCGAGGGCAGTTCTTC
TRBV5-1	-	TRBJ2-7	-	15	CASSLASGGGYEQYF	TGCGCCAGCAGCTTGGCCTCGGGGGGCGGATACGAGCAGTACTTC
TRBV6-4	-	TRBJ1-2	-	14	CASSDGWSPEGYTF	TGTGCCAGCAGTGACGGATGGTCTCCGGAGGGCTACACCTTC
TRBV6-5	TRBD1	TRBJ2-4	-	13	CASSTGDSNIQYF	TGTGCCAGCAGTACAGGGGATAGTAACATTCAGTACTTC
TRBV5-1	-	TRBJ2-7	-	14	CASSSKAKSYEQYF	TGCGCCAGCAGCTCAAAAGCAAAGTCCTACGAGCAGTACTTC
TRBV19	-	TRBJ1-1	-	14	CASSIQKMNTEAFF	TGTGCCAGTAGTATACAGAAGATGAACACTGAAGCTTTCTTT